The entry below gives a single TCR beta chain sequence along with its context. Its antigen remains unknown. The PCR made use of 60 Vbeta and 13 Jbeta primers. The method was immunoSEQ multiplex PCR; TCRdb's version includes in-frame clones alone and lacks a portion of them. The sample gives more than 95,000 clones, around 75% of which show up once; approximately 2% is in the top ten. The CDR3 totals 15 residues. Germline lookup yields CDR1 MNHEY and CDR2 SVGAGI. V lost 4 bases, J lost 7 bases, and 6 bases stayed unmatched. The data were obtained in a study of cytomegalovirus exposure and HLA in healthy donors. The study's findings and limits: Researchers had no immune exposure information except CMV serostatus available.

This TCR was sampled from a man aged 30-40 years in good health and CMV-seronegative. Sequences were obtained from PBMCs. The chain joins TRBV6-5 to TRBJ2-1, with 11 bases identical to TRBD1. The CDR3 DNA sequence: TGTGCCAGCAGTTCGGGGACAGGGGGTTTAAATGAGCAGTTCTTC. This codes for CASSSGTGGLNEQFF.